These T cell receptor beta chains were read from a single sample in a study of shared clonotypes between healthy human individuals. The assay was immunoSEQ multiplex PCR, and TCRdb's table has in-frame clones only and misses some. The data hold about half a million clones, with approximately 82% observed a single time. The material sequenced was PBMCs. These TCRs come from a woman between 40 and 55 years old in good health. Some clones in this sample may be carry-over from other donors' samples. Both conserved end residues are part of each CDR3. D genes are given only for firm matches. Expanded clones are given a class, and other clones once, few, many or no size at all.

clone_size: -; v_call: TRBV5-1; d_call: -; j_call: TRBJ2-7; cdr3_nt: TGCGCCAGCAGTTTAACGGGGACGAGCTCCTACGAGCAGTACTTC; cdr3_aa: CASSLTGTSSYEQYF
clone_size: -; v_call: TRBV18; d_call: -; j_call: TRBJ2-5; cdr3_nt: TGTGCCAGCTCACCAAGGAGGGCCCAAGAGACCCAGTACTTC; cdr3_aa: CASSPRRAQETQYF
clone_size: -; v_call: TRBV6-5; d_call: -; j_call: TRBJ2-7; cdr3_nt: TGTGCCAGCAGACCCCGTCCCTTCTACGAGCAGTACTTC; cdr3_aa: CASRPRPFYEQYF
clone_size: -; v_call: TRBV11-2; d_call: TRBD2; j_call: TRBJ2-7; cdr3_nt: TGTGCCAGCAGAAGTAGCGGGCTCTACGAGCAGTACTTC; cdr3_aa: CASRSSGLYEQYF
clone_size: -; v_call: TRBV29-1; d_call: TRBD2; j_call: TRBJ2-3; cdr3_nt: TGCAGCGTCCCTGACTGGCTAGCGGGAGGGCCAGGCACAGATACGCAGTATTTT; cdr3_aa: CSVPDWLAGGPGTDTQYF
clone_size: -; v_call: TRBV11-2; d_call: TRBD2; j_call: TRBJ2-1; cdr3_nt: TGTGCCAGCAGCCGTTTGGCGGGAGAGGTTGATGAGCAGTTCTTC; cdr3_aa: CASSRLAGEVDEQFF
clone_size: -; v_call: TRBV18; d_call: -; j_call: TRBJ2-5; cdr3_nt: TGTGCCAGCTCACCATTACAGGGAGGCCAAGAGACCCAGTACTTC; cdr3_aa: CASSPLQGGQETQYF
clone_size: -; v_call: TRBV7-3; d_call: -; j_call: TRBJ2-2; cdr3_nt: TGTGCCAGCAGCTTCAACCGGGCCGGGGAGCTGTTTTTT; cdr3_aa: CASSFNRAGELFF
clone_size: few; v_call: TRBV18; d_call: TRBD1; j_call: TRBJ2-7; cdr3_nt: TGTGCCAGCTCCCTCGGACAGGGAAGAATTTACGAGCAGTACTTC; cdr3_aa: CASSLGQGRIYEQYF
clone_size: -; v_call: TRBV28; d_call: TRBD2; j_call: TRBJ2-7; cdr3_nt: TGTGCCAGCAGCCGAGCGGGAAGTAGGGACGAGCAGTACTTC; cdr3_aa: CASSRAGSRDEQYF
clone_size: -; v_call: TRBV7-9; d_call: -; j_call: TRBJ1-1; cdr3_nt: TGTGCCAGCAGCATTAACGGAGCGACTGAAGCTTTCTTT; cdr3_aa: CASSINGATEAFF
clone_size: -; v_call: TRBV2; d_call: TRBD1; j_call: TRBJ1-4; cdr3_nt: TGTGCCAGCGGGACAGGGGGCGTCCAGGGTGAAAAACTGTTTTTT; cdr3_aa: CASGTGGVQGEKLFF
clone_size: -; v_call: TRBV11-2; d_call: -; j_call: TRBJ1-5; cdr3_nt: TGTGCCAGCAGCTTAGGGGGGGGCCTTGGCCAGCATTTT; cdr3_aa: CASSLGGGLGQHF
clone_size: -; v_call: TRBV5-4; d_call: TRBD2; j_call: TRBJ2-2; cdr3_nt: TGTGCCAGCAGCTTAGCGGGGGTTACCGGGGAGCTGTTTTTT; cdr3_aa: CASSLAGVTGELFF
clone_size: once; v_call: TRBV10-3; d_call: -; j_call: TRBJ2-7; cdr3_nt: TGTGCCATCAGGGGACAGGGGGTGAGGACTAGCGGGGACCCCTACGAGCAGTACTTC; cdr3_aa: CAIRGQGVRTSGDPYEQYF
clone_size: -; v_call: TRBV11-3; d_call: -; j_call: TRBJ2-2; cdr3_nt: TGTGCCAGCAGCTACGGGACGCTAAGCGGGGAGCTGTTTTTT; cdr3_aa: CASSYGTLSGELFF